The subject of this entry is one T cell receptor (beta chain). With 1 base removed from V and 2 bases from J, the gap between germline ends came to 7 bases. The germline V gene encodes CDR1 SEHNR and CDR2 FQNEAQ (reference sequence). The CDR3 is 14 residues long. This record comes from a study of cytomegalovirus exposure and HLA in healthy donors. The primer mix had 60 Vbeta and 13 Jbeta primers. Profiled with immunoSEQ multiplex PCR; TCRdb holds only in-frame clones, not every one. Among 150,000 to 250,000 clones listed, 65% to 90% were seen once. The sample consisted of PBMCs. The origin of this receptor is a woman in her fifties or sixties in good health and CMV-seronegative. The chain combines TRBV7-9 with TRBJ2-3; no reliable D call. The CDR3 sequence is CASSLGDSTDTQYF. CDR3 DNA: TGTGCCAGCAGCTTAGGAGACTCCACAGATACGCAGTATTTT.